Listed below are T cell receptor beta chains from one sample, sequenced in a study of T-cell reconstitution after alpha-beta-depleted transplantation in children. One entry per CDR3 protein results from TCRdb running MiXCR on the PCR reads. The data contain 600,000 or so distinct CDR3 sequences, 23% of them seen just once; the ten biggest clones take up 12% to 15%. The material sequenced was PBMCs, mostly from graft donor cells, taken 360 days after TCRalphabeta/CD19-depleted stem cell transplant. These receptors were taken from a boy younger than two who had a stem cell transplant for acute myeloid leukemia, so the T cells may come from the graft donor. Each CDR3 is given with its conserved first and last residue. The order of the fields is CDR3 DNA, CDR3 protein, V gene, J gene, clone size, D gene. A D gene is named only where the DNA matches it firmly. A row's size may be missing; if present it is once, few, many or a size class.

TGCGCCAGCAGCGGGACAGCCTCAACCTACGAGCAGTACTTC	CASSGTASTYEQYF	TRBV5-1	TRBJ2-7	.	TRBD1
TGCGCCAGCAGCCAAGGGGACTATTACAATGAGCAGTTCTTC	CASSQGDYYNEQFF	TRBV4-1	TRBJ2-1	.	TRBD2
TGCAGTGCTAGAGATCTCAGGTCCGGCTATGGCTACACCTTC	CSARDLRSGYGYTF	TRBV20-1	TRBJ1-2	.	.
TGTGCCAGCAGTTTATGGCAGGCCGGCGACACTGAAGCTTTCTTT	CASSLWQAGDTEAFF	TRBV12-3/TRBV12-4	TRBJ1-1	few	.
TGTGCCAGCAGCTCTTGGGCGGGGATCCATGTATCCACTGAAGCTTTCTTT	CASSSWAGIHVSTEAFF	TRBV6-1	TRBJ1-1	few	.
TGTGCCAGCAGCTTCCTAGCGGCACTCTCCTACGAGCAGTACTTC	CASSFLAALSYEQYF	TRBV6-1	TRBJ2-7	few	TRBD2
TGTGCCAGCACCCCGATAACTAGCGAAGGCGAGCAGTACTTC	CASTPITSEGEQYF	TRBV7-9	TRBJ2-7	many	TRBD2
TGTGCCAGCAGCCAAGAGACAGGGGTACAAGAGACCCAGTACTTC	CASSQETGVQETQYF	TRBV3-1	TRBJ2-5	many	TRBD1
TGTGCCAGCAGTTACTCGGCCGTAACGGGTGGTGGGGCCAACGTCCTGACTTTC	CASSYSAVTGGGANVLTF	TRBV6-5	TRBJ2-6	.	.
TGCAGTGCTAGAGATCCCGCAGGGTCCTACGAGCAGTACTTC	CSARDPAGSYEQYF	TRBV20-1	TRBJ2-7	many	.
TGTGCCAGCACCAAGGCCCTCCGAGGGGAGACCCAGTACTTC	CASTKALRGETQYF	TRBV21-1	TRBJ2-5	.	.
TGTGCCAGCAGTTTAATCCCGGAGACCCAGTACTTC	CASSLIPETQYF	TRBV12-3/TRBV12-4	TRBJ2-5	.	.
TGTGCCAGCAGCTCGCGGGACAGGGGATCGCCCCAGCATTTT	CASSSRDRGSPQHF	TRBV7-8	TRBJ1-5	few	TRBD1
TGTGCCAGCAGCTTACTTTGGGGTGCCAATGAGCAGTTCTTC	CASSLLWGANEQFF	TRBV7-9	TRBJ2-1	few	.
TGTGCCAGCAGCCAAAATGTACCCTACAATGAGCAGTTCTTC	CASSQNVPYNEQFF	TRBV3-1	TRBJ2-1	.	.
TGCAGTGCTAGAGTACTGACAGGGCGCGAGCAGTACTTC	CSARVLTGREQYF	TRBV20-1	TRBJ2-7	many	TRBD1
TGTGCCAGCAGTTACGGGACTAGCGGGGGAGAAAACCAAGAGACCCAGTACTTC	CASSYGTSGGENQETQYF	TRBV6-2/TRBV6-3	TRBJ2-5	.	TRBD2
TGTGCCAGCAGTCTAATAAGGGGAGGCGAGCAGTACTTC	CASSLIRGGEQYF	TRBV27	TRBJ2-7	.	.
TGTGCCAGTAGTAGGGGCCACCGGAATGAGCAGTTCTTC	CASSRGHRNEQFF	TRBV19	TRBJ2-1	.	.
TGTGCCGCTGCTTCCTTAGCGGGGGGGCTGTATGAGCAGTTCTTC	CAAASLAGGLYEQFF	TRBV27	TRBJ2-1	once	TRBD2
TGCGCCAGCAGCCAAGATGGCAGAGAGCAGTACTTC	CASSQDGREQYF	TRBV4-3	TRBJ2-7	few	.
TGTGCCAGGGGCCCCGGGCCGACCGATGAGCAGTTCTTC	CARGPGPTDEQFF	TRBV5-6	TRBJ2-1	.	.
TGTGCCAGCATCCTTTACACCGGGGAGCTGTTTTTT	CASILYTGELFF	TRBV7-2	TRBJ2-2	.	.
TGCAGCGCCCAGGGACAGGGTGCCTACGAGCAGTACTTC	CSAQGQGAYEQYF	TRBV29-1	TRBJ2-7	many	TRBD1
TGTGCCAGCAGGAAGATGGGGAGGAAAGAGACCCAGTACTTC	CASRKMGRKETQYF	TRBV28	TRBJ2-5	.	.
TGTGCCAGCAGCCTGGGTGCCGGCACCGGGGAGCTGTTTTTT	CASSLGAGTGELFF	TRBV12-3/TRBV12-4	TRBJ2-2	many	.
TGCAGTGCTAGTCCCAGCGGGGACGATCAGCCCCAGCATTTT	CSASPSGDDQPQHF	TRBV20-1	TRBJ1-5	.	.
TGTGCCAGCAGCTTGAACAGGGGGGGAGATACGCAGTATTTT	CASSLNRGGDTQYF	TRBV5-6	TRBJ2-3	.	.
TGTGCCACCGCCGGGAACGCAGATACGCAGTATTTT	CATAGNADTQYF	TRBV24-1	TRBJ2-3	.	.
TGTGCCAGCAGCCACGATCGGACGGCCCTGGAGCAGTACTTC	CASSHDRTALEQYF	TRBV11-1	TRBJ2-7	.	.
TGTGCCAGCAGCCCCAGACGGTTCTCCTACAATGAGCAGTTCTTC	CASSPRRFSYNEQFF	TRBV7-9	TRBJ2-1	many	.
TGCAGCGTTCGTGGGCAGGCCACAGATACGCAGTATTTT	CSVRGQATDTQYF	TRBV29-1	TRBJ2-3	many	.
TGCGCCAGCAGCTTGGCAGGACTCGGATACAATGAGCAGTTCTTC	CASSLAGLGYNEQFF	TRBV5-1	TRBJ2-1	many	.
TGTGCCAGCAGCCCGAGGAAGGACAGGGGGTCCTACGAGCAGTACTTC	CASSPRKDRGSYEQYF	TRBV3-1	TRBJ2-7	.	TRBD1
TGCGCCAGCAGCTTGGACAGCTACACAGATACGCAGTATTTT	CASSLDSYTDTQYF	TRBV5-1	TRBJ2-3	many	.
TGTGCCAGCAGTTACCATAGCTCCTACAATGAGCAGTTCTTC	CASSYHSSYNEQFF	TRBV6-2/TRBV6-3	TRBJ2-1	many	.
TGCAGTGCTAGGGCAGACAGGGTTCAAGGGCCCCAGCATTTT	CSARADRVQGPQHF	TRBV20-1	TRBJ1-5	.	TRBD1
TGCAGTGCTAGAAGACCCGGGGACTACTATGGCTACACCTTC	CSARRPGDYYGYTF	TRBV20-1	TRBJ1-2	few	.
TGCGCCAGCAGCCACGGGACTAGCGGGGGGGAGACCCAGTACTTC	CASSHGTSGGETQYF	TRBV4-3	TRBJ2-5	few	TRBD2
TGTGCCAGCGGCCCCGGGGGAGCTTTCTTT	CASGPGGAFF	TRBV12-3/TRBV12-4	TRBJ1-1	many	.
TGTGCCACCAGCAGAGATGTTGCGGGGGGCACCGGGGAGCTGTTTTTT	CATSRDVAGGTGELFF	TRBV15	TRBJ2-2	.	TRBD2
TGCAGTGCTCCCCGGGACAGGGGAATAGATACGCAGTATTTT	CSAPRDRGIDTQYF	TRBV20-1	TRBJ2-3	few	TRBD1
TGCAGTGCTAGAGATCCAGTTGGGGCGTACGAGCAGTACTTC	CSARDPVGAYEQYF	TRBV20-1	TRBJ2-7	many	.
TGCAGCCTCGGGACGGCTTACAATGAGCAGTTCTTC	CSLGTAYNEQFF	TRBV20-1	TRBJ2-1	.	.
TGCGCCAGCAGCGACTTAGCGGGGGGCGGGGAGCAGTTCTTC	CASSDLAGGGEQFF	TRBV5-1	TRBJ2-1	.	TRBD2
TGTGCCAGCAGCTTAAGTCAGGGGGCACCCCTCCACTTT	CASSLSQGAPLHF	TRBV7-2	TRBJ1-6	.	TRBD1
TGTGCCAGCAGCTTAGCATCCCAACCCTTCTATGGCTACACCTTC	CASSLASQPFYGYTF	TRBV7-2	TRBJ1-2	many	.
TGTGCCAGCAGTTTATGGACACTAAAAGCTTTCTTT	CASSLWTLKAFF	TRBV12-3/TRBV12-4	TRBJ1-1	.	.
TGTGCCACCAGCGGGTTCGGGCGGAGCGGGGATGAGCAGTTCTTC	CATSGFGRSGDEQFF	TRBV15	TRBJ2-1	.	TRBD2
TGTGCCAGCAGTCCGAGGACAGGGCTAGGAAGCAATCAGCCCCAGCATTTT	CASSPRTGLGSNQPQHF	TRBV2	TRBJ1-5	many	TRBD1
TGTGCCATCAGTGATCCCGGGACTAGCGGGGGGACCACCTCCTACAATGAGCAGTTCTTC	CAISDPGTSGGTTSYNEQFF	TRBV10-3	TRBJ2-1	many	TRBD2